Below are 12 T cell receptor beta chains sequenced from a single sample in a study of cytomegalovirus exposure and HLA in healthy donors. Primers included in the PCR were 60 Vbeta and 13 Jbeta primers. Profiling relied on immunoSEQ multiplex PCR, and the TCRdb table lists in-frame clones only, not all of them. The sample has fewer than 110,000 clones; around four fifths are singletons. The sample consisted of PBMCs. Source of these receptors: a man aged 25 to 40 in good health and CMV-seronegative.

The chain is built from TRBV13 and TRBJ1-4; D uncertain. CDR3 size: 12 residues. Germline V gene data show CDR1 as PRHDT and CDR2 as FYEKMQ (reference sequence). Trimming removed 0 bases from V and 8 bases from J, with 4 bases in between. The CDR3 protein is CASSLGGEKLFF. CDR3 sequence (DNA): TGTGCCAGCAGCTTAGGGGGCGAAAAACTGTTTTTT.

This sequence joins TRBV9 and TRBJ1-3; D uncertain. The ends were cut back, 4 bases at V and 2 bases at J, with 13 bases in the middle. Germline assignment: CDR1 SGDLS and CDR2 YYNGEE. This CDR3 has 15 residues. The DNA of the CDR3 is TGTGCCAGCAGCCCTCGAGTGCGTGCTGGAAACACCATATATTTT. Protein: CASSPRVRAGNTIYF.

The rearrangement uses TRBV5-6 and TRBJ2-7, with 9 bases aligning to TRBD2. V shed 3 bases, J shed 1 base, and the junction held 14 bases outside the gene matches. This CDR3 region has 18 residues. In germline, CDR1 is SGHDT, CDR2 YYEEEE. The CDR3 DNA follows: TGTGCCAGCAGCTCACTACTTAGCGGGGGCCCTATTTCCTACGAGCAGTACTTC. It specifies CASSSLLSGGPISYEQYF.

The rearrangement joins TRBV28 to TRBJ1-1; the D gene is possibly TRBD1 (5 bases). Germline CDR1 is MDHEN and CDR2 is SYDVKM. The CDR3 runs to 17 residues. The V end was cut by 9 bases, the J end by 1 base, with 24 bases between. The CDR3 region is CASTPYGGNRPNTEAFF. In nucleotides, the CDR3 is TGTGCCAGTACACCCTATGGGGGGAACAGGCCGAACACTGAAGCTTTCTTT. Full variable domain (missing parts from reference TRBV28 and TRBJ1-1): DVKVTQSSRYLVKRTGEKVFLECVQDMDHENMFWYRQDPGLGLRLIYFSYDVKMKEKGDIPEGYSVSREKKERFSLILESASTNQTSMYLCASTPYGGNRPNTEAFFGQGTRLTVV.

This chain joins TRBV27 and TRBJ1-6; TRBD1 is a possible D gene (6 bases). The CDR3 loop spans 15 amino acids. The V gene's germline CDR1 is MNHEY and CDR2 SMNVEV (reference sequence). V lost 2 bases, J lost 9 bases, and 14 bases lay in between. The CDR3 reads CASSLLGGGLSPLHF. The DNA of the CDR3 is TGTGCCAGCAGTTTACTAGGGGGGGGACTTTCACCCCTCCACTTT.

In its sample, this clone was seen a few times. This chain uses TRBV19 with TRBJ2-7, with 7 bases aligning to TRBD1. Germline-derived CDR1 and CDR2 are LNHDA and SQIVND (reference sequence). The CDR3 spans 14 residues. V gave up 3 bases and J gave up 5 bases; unmatched junction bases: 7. The CDR3: CASSIGRGYHEQYF. Here the CDR3 DNA reads TGTGCCAGTAGTATTGGCAGGGGGTACCACGAGCAGTACTTC.

The chain is built from TRBV11-2 and TRBJ2-1; 7 nucleotides align to TRBD2. The germline V gene encodes CDR1 SGHAT and CDR2 FQNNGV. The CDR3 runs 16 residues. With V trimmed by 4 bases and J by 6 bases, 12 bases remained unmatched. The chain's CDR3 is CASSSRKGGPFNEQFF. In DNA, the CDR3 is TGTGCCAGCAGCTCCCGTAAGGGAGGGCCCTTCAATGAGCAGTTCTTC.

The chain recombines TRBV6-1 with TRBJ2-7; D not certain. Trimming took 6 bases from V and 1 from J, leaving 13 bases between them. CDR1 and CDR2 (germline): MNHNS, SASEGT. This CDR3 spans 14 amino acids. The CDR3 DNA reads as TGTGCCAGCAGGCCCACCGACAAGTCCTACGAGCAGTACTTC. It is translated as CASRPTDKSYEQYF.

This rearrangement joins TRBV5-1 to TRBJ1-2; tentatively, D is TRBD1 (6 bases). Germline loops: CDR1 SGHRS, CDR2 YFSETQ. V shed 0 bases and J shed 6 bases, with 9 bases lying between them. CDR3 length: 13 residues. In DNA form, the CDR3 reads TGCGCCAGCAGCTTGGGGACAGTGGATGGCTACACCTTC. Amino acid sequence: CASSLGTVDGYTF.

The rearrangement links TRBV28 to TRBJ1-3; D gene ambiguous. This CDR3 is 16 amino acids long. V lost 6 bases, J lost 9 bases, and 24 bases lay in between. The germline gives CDR1 MDHEN, CDR2 SYDVKM. The CDR3 is CASSPSSRERWFTIYF. The DNA of the CDR3 is TGTGCCAGCAGCCCCAGCTCTCGGGAGCGGTGGTTCACCATATATTTT.

CDR3 sequence reads: CASSSTGLSYNSPLHF. The CDR3 DNA sequence: TGTGCCAGTAGTTCAACAGGTTTATCCTATAATTCACCCCTCCACTTT. This rearrangement joins TRBV19 to TRBJ1-6; the D gene is possibly TRBD1 (5 bases). CDR3 length: 16 amino acids. Trimming took off 5 bases at V and 1 base at J, with 12 bases between the two ends. Germline CDR1 and CDR2: LNHDA and SQIVND (reference sequence).

This clone appeared a few times. V is TRBV9 and J is TRBJ2-7; TRBD2 might be the D (7 bases). The CDR3 covers 15 residues. Germline V lookup: CDR1 SGDLS, CDR2 YYNGEE. The V end was cut by 3 bases, the J end by 0 bases, with 13 bases between. CDR3 DNA sequence: TGTGCCAGCAGCGGGGGGGGGCGGAGCTCCTACGAGCAGTACTTC. Amino acids: CASSGGGRSSYEQYF.